This T cell receptor beta chain was retrieved from a study of Ad26.COV2.S vaccination and SARS-CoV-2 variants (dated by TCRdb to the early 2020s). Turning to the overall study: Vaccine-arm donors came from COV1001, a multicentre, randomized, double-blind, placebo-controlled phase I-IIa trial of Ad26.COV2.S in healthy adults. Ad26.COV2.S was administered intramuscularly at a dose of 5x10^10 or 1x10^11 viral particles, either as one shot or as two shots given 56 days apart. TCRbeta repertoire sequencing served as the tool for gauging how specific and how broad the SARS-CoV-2-reactive T cell receptors were following Ad26.COV2.S vaccination. The TCR-sequenced set comprised approximately 32 samples: approximately 19 Ad26.COV2.S vaccine recipients, 5 placebo recipients and 8 SARS-CoV-2 convalescent individuals. Trial participants were randomized into five groups of five: low-dose or high-dose Ad26.COV2.S given once or twice, or placebo on both occasions. Blinding of investigators to trial group allocation was maintained during experiments and outcome assessment.

Broad study findings and their caveats: The study was not powered for comparison of responses between vaccine doses or regimens. Substantial breadth of spike-specific CD8+ and CD4+ T cell responses was reported after vaccination. Non-spike TCR breadth was comparable between vaccine and placebo recipients, consistent with the vaccine containing only spike. The authors noted that the TCR breadth and depth analyses may have underestimated total T cell responses. Compared with placebo recipients, Ad26.COV2.S recipients showed higher spike-specific TCR breadth (P = 0.0014).

The treatment or condition label corresponds to: 15 to 20 received Ad26.COV2.S at low or high dose, single or two shots; 5 received placebo; per-sample allocation not given. For vaccine and placebo recipients, the sequenced repertoires came from samples collected on day 63 after the first injection. In Cohort 1b, around 25 adults aged 18-55 years were enrolled at a single site in Boston, USA, between 29 July and 7 August 2020. Ad26.COV2.S consisted of a replication-incompetent adenovirus type 26 vector by which a prefusion-stabilized SARS-CoV-2 spike protein from the original Wuhan strain was expressed. Including cysteine and phenylalanine, the CDR3 has 15 amino acids. Only the CDR3 DNA stays, 45 bases, in frame from base 1. The germline V gene (reference sequence) provides CDR1 MNHEY and CDR2 SMNVEV. V loses 5 bases, J loses 2 bases, and the germline ends lie 13 bases apart. As regards this clone: Its antigen specificity is not known. No much larger clone exists at a distance of one base, and base qualities are not known.

TCRbeta CDR3 regions were sequenced with the immunoSEQ Assay. After extraction, genomic DNA underwent amplification by bias-controlled multiplex PCR, followed by high-throughput sequencing. The authors processed their data as follows. Collapsing and filtering of sequences were performed to quantify the absolute abundance of each unique TCRbeta CDR3 region. T cell fraction was estimated by normalizing TCRbeta template counts to usable DNA, with usable DNA measured through amplification of reference genes found in all nucleated cells. Repertoire TCRs were annotated as SARS-CoV-2-specific when V gene, CDR3 amino acid sequence and J gene were exactly matched to a known reactive TCR set. The reference SARS-CoV-2 TCR set came from MIRA and was filtered for enrichment in COVID-19-positive ImmuneCODE repertoires, removing public or cross-reactive TCRs. Based on the MIRA antigens, annotated TCRs were further analysed at the level of specific ORF or position within ORF. Breadth was defined as annotated unique rearrangements over total unique productive rearrangements; depth was the summed frequency of those rearrangements. Two-sided Wilcoxon rank-sum tests were used to compare TCR breadth between groups. The table was pulled from immuneACCESS by TCRdb, which kept in-frame rearrangements only. Such tables lose some clones; where checked, under half of the loss comes from unresolved V genes, and the rest has no known cause. Clone size and V and J calls were adopted from that table, with D and trimming inferred from the DNA. The table for this sample lists about 350,000 clones; 75% to 90% of them were counted only once. Together, the top ten hold around 10% of the sample.

The sequence derives from a person between 18 and 65 years old who received the Ad26.COV2.S COVID-19 vaccine or a placebo. This chain joins TRBV27 to TRBJ1-5, with no confident D gene call. The sample in question was peripheral blood, obtained in a trial of Ad26.COV2.S vaccine versus placebo. The CDR3 here reads CASSPLDRGNQPQHF. The DNA sequence is as follows: TGTGCCAGCAGTCCTCTCGACCGTGGCAATCAGCCCCAGCATTTT.